Listed below are T cell receptor beta chains from one sample, sequenced in a study of CD8 T cell repertoires and HIV-1 epitope variants. For these TCRs, the target antigens are not known. The protocol was immunoSEQ multiplex PCR, while the TCRdb copy is restricted to in-frame clones and leaves out a portion. Of about 5,900 clones in the sample, less than 70% were seen once. Sample: cultured CD8+ T cells derived from PBMCs. Receptors were obtained from a male donor with HIV. Both conserved end residues are part of each CDR3. The order of the fields is J gene, V gene, clone size, D gene, CDR3 protein, CDR3 DNA. A D gene is named only where the DNA matches it firmly. Not every row has a clone size; where given, it reads once, few, many or a size class.

j_gene: TRBJ2-7
v_gene: TRBV6-5
abundance: .
d_gene: TRBD2
CDR3aa: CASSDPGLSAYEQYF
CDR3nt: TGTGCCAGCAGCGACCCGGGACTAAGTGCCTACGAGCAGTACTTC

j_gene: TRBJ2-3
v_gene: TRBV5-4
abundance: .
d_gene: .
CDR3aa: CATKGGGSTDTQYF
CDR3nt: TGTGCTACTAAAGGGGGGGGCAGCACAGATACGCAGTATTTT

j_gene: TRBJ2-4
v_gene: TRBV4-3
abundance: medium-sized
d_gene: .
CDR3aa: CASSQGVSDIQYF
CDR3nt: TGCGCCAGCAGCCAAGGGGTGTCGGACATTCAGTACTTC

j_gene: TRBJ1-1
v_gene: TRBV25-1
abundance: once
d_gene: .
CDR3aa: CASSEYGAPMNTEAFF
CDR3nt: TGTGCCAGCAGTGAATACGGTGCCCCCATGAACACTGAAGCTTTCTTT

j_gene: TRBJ2-1
v_gene: TRBV27
abundance: .
d_gene: TRBD2
CDR3aa: CASIRPGLGREQFF
CDR3nt: TGTGCCAGCATTCGACCGGGACTAGGCCGTGAGCAGTTCTTC

j_gene: TRBJ2-5
v_gene: TRBV19
abundance: .
d_gene: .
CDR3aa: CASSPPGYPLLQTQYF
CDR3nt: TGTGCCAGTAGCCCCCCCGGCTACCCACTTCTCCAGACCCAGTACTTC

j_gene: TRBJ2-7
v_gene: TRBV28
abundance: .
d_gene: TRBD2
CDR3aa: CASSLESSGSSYEQYF
CDR3nt: TGTGCCAGCAGTTTAGAGTCTAGCGGGAGCTCCTACGAGCAGTACTTC

j_gene: TRBJ1-3
v_gene: TRBV18
abundance: .
d_gene: TRBD1
CDR3aa: CASSPYGTALTTTSGNTIYF
CDR3nt: TGTGCCAGCTCACCCTACGGGACAGCTCTTACAACTACCTCTGGAAACACCATATATTTT

j_gene: TRBJ2-7
v_gene: TRBV28
abundance: .
d_gene: .
CDR3aa: CASSWLSPTYEQYF
CDR3nt: TGTGCCAGCAGCTGGTTGTCTCCCACCTACGAGCAGTACTTC

j_gene: TRBJ2-7
v_gene: TRBV28
abundance: few
d_gene: .
CDR3aa: CASSSTDRFYEQYF
CDR3nt: TGTGCCAGCAGTTCCACCGACAGGTTTTACGAGCAGTACTTC

j_gene: TRBJ2-3
v_gene: TRBV28
abundance: .
d_gene: TRBD1
CDR3aa: CASSTGTGGAGGPVDTQYF
CDR3nt: TGTGCCAGCAGTACGGGGACAGGGGGCGCGGGAGGGCCGGTAGATACGCAGTATTTT

j_gene: TRBJ1-2
v_gene: TRBV4-3
abundance: .
d_gene: .
CDR3aa: CASSQDSGWGYTF
CDR3nt: TGCGCCAGCAGCCAAGATTCGGGATGGGGCTACACCTTC

j_gene: TRBJ1-2
v_gene: TRBV28
abundance: .
d_gene: .
CDR3aa: CASSLYGDYGYTF
CDR3nt: TGTGCCAGCAGTTTATACGGGGACTATGGCTACACCTTC